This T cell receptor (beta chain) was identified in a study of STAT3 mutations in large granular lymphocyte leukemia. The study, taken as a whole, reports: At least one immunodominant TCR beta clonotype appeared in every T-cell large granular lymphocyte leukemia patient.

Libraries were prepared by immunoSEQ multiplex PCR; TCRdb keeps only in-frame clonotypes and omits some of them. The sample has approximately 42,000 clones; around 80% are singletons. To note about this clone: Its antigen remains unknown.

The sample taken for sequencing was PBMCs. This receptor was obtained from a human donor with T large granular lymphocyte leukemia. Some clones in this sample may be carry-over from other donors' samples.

CDR3 sequence reads: CASSPTSEGGTEAFF. CDR3 coding DNA: TGTGCCAGCTCACCCACTTCAGAAGGAGGCACTGAAGCTTTCTTT. The rearrangement joins TRBV18 to TRBJ1-1; D gene uncertain. The V gene's germline CDR1 is KGHSH and CDR2 LQKENI. The V and J ends lost 3 bases and 4 bases respectively, with 15 bases between them. This CDR3 has 15 amino acids.